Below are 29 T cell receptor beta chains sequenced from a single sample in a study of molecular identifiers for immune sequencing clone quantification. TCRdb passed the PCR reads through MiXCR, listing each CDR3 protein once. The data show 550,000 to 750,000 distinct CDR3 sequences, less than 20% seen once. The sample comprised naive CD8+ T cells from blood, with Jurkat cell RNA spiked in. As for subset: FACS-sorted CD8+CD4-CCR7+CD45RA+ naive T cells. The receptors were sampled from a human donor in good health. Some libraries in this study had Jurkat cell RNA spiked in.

CDR3 sequence (DNA): TGTGCCAGCAGTTACGACGGGATTTTGAATGAGCAGTTCTTC. Its protein product is CASSYDGILNEQFF. The chain links TRBV6-2 or TRBV6-3 to TRBJ2-1; TRBD2 is a possible D gene (5 bases). Trimming removed 2 bases at V and 7 bases at J, with 12 bases between. Germline loops: CDR1 MNHEY, CDR2 SVGEGT. The CDR3 is made up of 14 amino acids.

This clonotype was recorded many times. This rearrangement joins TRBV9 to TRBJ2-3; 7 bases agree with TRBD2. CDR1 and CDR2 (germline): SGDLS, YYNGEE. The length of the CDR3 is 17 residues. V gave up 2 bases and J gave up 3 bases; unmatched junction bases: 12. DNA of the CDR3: TGTGCCAGCAGCGTCTCCACTCCAGGACTAGTAACAGATACGCAGTATTTT. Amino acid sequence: CASSVSTPGLVTDTQYF. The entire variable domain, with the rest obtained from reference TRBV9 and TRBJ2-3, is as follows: DSGVTQTPKHLITATGQRVTLRCSPRSGDLSVYWYQQSLDQGLQFLIQYYNGEERAKGNILERFSAQQFPDLHSELNLSSLELGDSALYFCASSVSTPGLVTDTQYFGPGTRLTVL.

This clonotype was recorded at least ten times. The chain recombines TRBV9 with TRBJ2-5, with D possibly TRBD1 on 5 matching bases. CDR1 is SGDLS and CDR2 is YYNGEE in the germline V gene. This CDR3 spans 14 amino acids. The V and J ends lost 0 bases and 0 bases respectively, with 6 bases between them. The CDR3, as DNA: TGTGCCAGCAGCGTAGGACAGTACCAAGAGACCCAGTACTTC. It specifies CASSVGQYQETQYF. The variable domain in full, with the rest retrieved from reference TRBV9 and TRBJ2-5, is DSGVTQTPKHLITATGQRVTLRCSPRSGDLSVYWYQQSLDQGLQFLIQYYNGEERAKGNILERFSAQQFPDLHSELNLSSLELGDSALYFCASSVGQYQETQYFGPGTRLLVL.

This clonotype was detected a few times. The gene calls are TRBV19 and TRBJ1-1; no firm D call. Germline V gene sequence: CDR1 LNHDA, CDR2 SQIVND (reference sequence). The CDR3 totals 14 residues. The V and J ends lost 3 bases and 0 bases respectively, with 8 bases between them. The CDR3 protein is CASSIGAMNTEAFF. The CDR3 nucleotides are TGTGCCAGTAGTATTGGAGCGATGAACACTGAAGCTTTCTTT.

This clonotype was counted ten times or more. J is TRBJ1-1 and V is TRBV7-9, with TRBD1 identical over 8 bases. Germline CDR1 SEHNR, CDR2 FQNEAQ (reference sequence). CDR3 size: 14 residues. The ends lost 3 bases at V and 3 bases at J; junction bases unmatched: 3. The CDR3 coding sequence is TGTGCCAGCAGCTTTCAGGGGGCTTACACTGAAGCTTTCTTT. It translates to CASSFQGAYTEAFF. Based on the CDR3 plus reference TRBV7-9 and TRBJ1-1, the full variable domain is DTGVSQNPRHKITKRGQNVTFRCDPISEHNRLYWYRQTLGQGPEFLTYFQNEAQLEKSRLLSDRFSAERPKGSFSTLEIQRTEQGDSAMYLCASSFQGAYTEAFFGQGTRLTVV.

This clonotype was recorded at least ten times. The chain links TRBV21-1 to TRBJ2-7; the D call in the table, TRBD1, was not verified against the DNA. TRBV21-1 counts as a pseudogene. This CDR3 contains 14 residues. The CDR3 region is CASSNRDPAYEQYF. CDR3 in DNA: TGTGCCAGCAGCAACCGGGACCCGGCCTACGAGCAGTACTTC.

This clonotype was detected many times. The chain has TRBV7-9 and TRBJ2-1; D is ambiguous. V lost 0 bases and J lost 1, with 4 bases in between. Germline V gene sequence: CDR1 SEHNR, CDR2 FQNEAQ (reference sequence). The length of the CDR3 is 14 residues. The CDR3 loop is CASSLADSYNEQFF. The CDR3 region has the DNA TGTGCCAGCAGCTTAGCGGATTCCTACAATGAGCAGTTCTTC.

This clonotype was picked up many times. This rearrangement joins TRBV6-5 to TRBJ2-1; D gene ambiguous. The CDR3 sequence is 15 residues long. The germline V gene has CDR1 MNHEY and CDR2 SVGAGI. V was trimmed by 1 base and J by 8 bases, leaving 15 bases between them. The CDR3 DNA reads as TGTGCCAGCAGTTACTTTGGCTCCCCTGGGGATGAGCAGTTCTTC. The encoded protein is CASSYFGSPGDEQFF.

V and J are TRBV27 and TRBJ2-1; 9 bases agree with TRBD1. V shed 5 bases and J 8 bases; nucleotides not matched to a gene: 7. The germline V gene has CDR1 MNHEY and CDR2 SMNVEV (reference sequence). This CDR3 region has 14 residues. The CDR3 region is CASSIGTGFDEQFF. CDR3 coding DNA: TGTGCCAGCAGTATTGGGACAGGGTTTGATGAGCAGTTCTTC.

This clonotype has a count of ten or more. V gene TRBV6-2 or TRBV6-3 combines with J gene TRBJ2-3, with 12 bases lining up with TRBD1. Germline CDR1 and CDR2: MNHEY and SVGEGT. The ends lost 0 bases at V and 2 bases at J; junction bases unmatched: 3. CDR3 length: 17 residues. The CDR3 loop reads CASSYSRDRGHTDTQYF. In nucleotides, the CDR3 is TGTGCCAGCAGTTACTCGAGGGACAGGGGGCACACAGATACGCAGTATTTT.

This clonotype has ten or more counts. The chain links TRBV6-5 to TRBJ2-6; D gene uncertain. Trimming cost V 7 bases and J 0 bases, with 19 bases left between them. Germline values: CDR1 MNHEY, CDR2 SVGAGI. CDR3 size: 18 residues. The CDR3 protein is CASTPWLTAPSGANVLTF. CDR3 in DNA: TGTGCCAGCACCCCCTGGCTGACTGCACCCTCTGGGGCCAACGTCCTGACTTTC.

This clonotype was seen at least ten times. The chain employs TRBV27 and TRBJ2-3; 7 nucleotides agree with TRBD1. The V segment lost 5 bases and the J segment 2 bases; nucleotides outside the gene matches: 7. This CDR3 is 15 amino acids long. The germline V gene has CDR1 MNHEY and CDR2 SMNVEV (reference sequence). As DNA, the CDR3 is TGTGCCAGCAGTGATCGACAGGGCCCCACAGATACGCAGTATTTT. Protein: CASSDRQGPTDTQYF.

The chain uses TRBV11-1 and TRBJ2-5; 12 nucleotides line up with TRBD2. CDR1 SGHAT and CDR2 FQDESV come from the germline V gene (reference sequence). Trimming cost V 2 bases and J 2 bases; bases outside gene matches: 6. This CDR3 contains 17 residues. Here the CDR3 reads CASSLPTSGRVQETQYF. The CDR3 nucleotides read TGTGCCAGCAGCTTACCGACTAGCGGGAGAGTACAAGAGACCCAGTACTTC.

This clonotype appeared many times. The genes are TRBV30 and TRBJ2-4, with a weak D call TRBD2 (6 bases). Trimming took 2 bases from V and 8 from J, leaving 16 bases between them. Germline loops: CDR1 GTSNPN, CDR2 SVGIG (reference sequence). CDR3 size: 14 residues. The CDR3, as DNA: TGTGCCTGGAGTTCGGAGGAGGGAGCGGACATTCAGTACTTC. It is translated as CAWSSEEGADIQYF.

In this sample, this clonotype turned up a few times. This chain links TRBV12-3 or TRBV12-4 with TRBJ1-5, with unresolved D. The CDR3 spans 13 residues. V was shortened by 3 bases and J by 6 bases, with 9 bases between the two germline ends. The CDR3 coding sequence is TGTGCCAGCAGTTTTGCGGGGAGTCAGCCCCAGCATTTT. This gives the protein CASSFAGSQPQHF.

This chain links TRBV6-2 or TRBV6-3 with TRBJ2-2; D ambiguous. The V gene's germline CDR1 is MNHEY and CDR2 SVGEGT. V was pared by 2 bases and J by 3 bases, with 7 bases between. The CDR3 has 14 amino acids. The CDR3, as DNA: TGTGCCAGCAGTTACGTGCTGGACACCGGGGAGCTGTTTTTT. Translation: CASSYVLDTGELFF.

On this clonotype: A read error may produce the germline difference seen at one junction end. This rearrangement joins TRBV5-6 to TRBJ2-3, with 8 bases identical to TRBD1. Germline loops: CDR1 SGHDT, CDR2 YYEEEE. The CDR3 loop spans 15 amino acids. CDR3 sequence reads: CASSYGQGHTDTRYF. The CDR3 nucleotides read TGTGCCAGCAGCTATGGACAGGGACACACAGATACGCGGTATTTT.

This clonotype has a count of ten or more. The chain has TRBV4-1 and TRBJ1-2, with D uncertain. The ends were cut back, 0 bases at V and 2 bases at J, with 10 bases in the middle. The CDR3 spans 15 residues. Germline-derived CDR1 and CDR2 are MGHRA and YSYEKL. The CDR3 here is CASSQERSTNYGYTF. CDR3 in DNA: TGCGCCAGCAGCCAAGAGAGGAGTACCAACTATGGCTACACCTTC.

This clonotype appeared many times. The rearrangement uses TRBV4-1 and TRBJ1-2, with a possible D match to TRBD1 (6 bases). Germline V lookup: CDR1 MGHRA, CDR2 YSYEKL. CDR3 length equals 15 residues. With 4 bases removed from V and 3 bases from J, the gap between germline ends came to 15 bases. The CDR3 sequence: CASSPKQGSYYGYTF. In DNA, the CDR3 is TGCGCCAGCAGCCCGAAACAGGGTTCGTACTATGGCTACACCTTC.

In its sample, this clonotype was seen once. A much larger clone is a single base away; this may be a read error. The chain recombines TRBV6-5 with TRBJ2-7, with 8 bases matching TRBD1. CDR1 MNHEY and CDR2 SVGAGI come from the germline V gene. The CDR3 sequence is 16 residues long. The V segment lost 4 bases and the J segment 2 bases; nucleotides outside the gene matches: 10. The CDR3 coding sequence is TGTGCCAGCAGTTTGGTCCCTAACAGGGGGACCTACGAGCAGTACTTC. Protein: CASSLVPNRGTYEQYF.

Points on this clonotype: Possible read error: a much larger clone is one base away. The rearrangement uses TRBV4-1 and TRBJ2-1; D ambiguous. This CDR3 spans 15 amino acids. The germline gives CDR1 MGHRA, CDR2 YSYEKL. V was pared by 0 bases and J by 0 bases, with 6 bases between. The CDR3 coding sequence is TGCGCCAGCAGCCAAGAGAATAGCTCCTACAATGAGCAGTTCTTC. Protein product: CASSQENSSYNEQFF.

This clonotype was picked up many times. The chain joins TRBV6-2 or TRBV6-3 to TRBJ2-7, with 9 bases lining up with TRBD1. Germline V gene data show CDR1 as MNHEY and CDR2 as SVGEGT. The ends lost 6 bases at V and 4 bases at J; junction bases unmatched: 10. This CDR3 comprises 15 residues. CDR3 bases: TGTGCCAGCAGGATTCCGGGACAGGGATCGTACGAGCAGTACTTC. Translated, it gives CASRIPGQGSYEQYF.

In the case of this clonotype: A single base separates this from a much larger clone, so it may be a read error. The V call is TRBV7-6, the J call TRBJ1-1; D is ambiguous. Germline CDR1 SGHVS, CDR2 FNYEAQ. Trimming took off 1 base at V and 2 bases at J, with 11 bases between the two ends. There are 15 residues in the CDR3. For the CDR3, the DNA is TGTGCCAGCAGCTTAGTGGTAGAAGAAAACACTGAAGCTTTCTTT. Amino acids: CASSLVVEENTEAFF.

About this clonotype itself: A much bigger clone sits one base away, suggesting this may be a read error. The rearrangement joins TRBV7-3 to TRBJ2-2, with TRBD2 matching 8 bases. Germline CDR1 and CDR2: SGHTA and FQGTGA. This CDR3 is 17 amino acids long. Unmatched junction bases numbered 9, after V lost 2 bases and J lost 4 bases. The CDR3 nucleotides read TGTGCCAGCAGCTTAGATCCGGGAGGGATCAGCACCGGGGAGCTGTTTTTT. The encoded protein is CASSLDPGGISTGELFF.

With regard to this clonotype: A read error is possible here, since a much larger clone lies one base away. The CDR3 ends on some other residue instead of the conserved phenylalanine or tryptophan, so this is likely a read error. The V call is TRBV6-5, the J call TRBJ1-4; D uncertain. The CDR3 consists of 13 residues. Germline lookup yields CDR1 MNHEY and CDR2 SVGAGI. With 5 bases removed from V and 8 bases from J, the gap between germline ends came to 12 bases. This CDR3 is CASSLRYSEKLFL. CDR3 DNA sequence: TGTGCCAGCAGTCTTCGGTATAGCGAAAAACTGTTTCTT.

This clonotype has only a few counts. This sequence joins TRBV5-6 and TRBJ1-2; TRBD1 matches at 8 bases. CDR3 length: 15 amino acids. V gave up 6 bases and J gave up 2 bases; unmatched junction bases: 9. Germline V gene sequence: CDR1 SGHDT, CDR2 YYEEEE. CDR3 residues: CASTRTRQGNYGYTF. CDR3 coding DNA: TGTGCCAGCACCCGGACGAGACAGGGGAACTATGGCTACACCTTC.

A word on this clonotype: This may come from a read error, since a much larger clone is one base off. The CDR3 coding sequence is TGCGCCAGCAGCCGAGATGGGATGAGGAATGAAAAACTGTTTTTT. This codes for CASSRDGMRNEKLFF. The chain has TRBV4-1 and TRBJ1-4, with D unclear. The germline V gene encodes CDR1 MGHRA and CDR2 YSYEKL. The V end was cut by 4 bases, the J end by 5 bases, with 14 bases between. The CDR3 contains 15 residues.

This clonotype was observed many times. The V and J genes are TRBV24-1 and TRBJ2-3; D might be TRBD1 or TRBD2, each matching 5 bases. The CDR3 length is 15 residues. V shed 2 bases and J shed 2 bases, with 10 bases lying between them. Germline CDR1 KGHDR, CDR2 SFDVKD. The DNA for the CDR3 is TGTGCCACCAGTGATTGGGACGGTTACACAGATACGCAGTATTTT. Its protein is CATSDWDGYTDTQYF.

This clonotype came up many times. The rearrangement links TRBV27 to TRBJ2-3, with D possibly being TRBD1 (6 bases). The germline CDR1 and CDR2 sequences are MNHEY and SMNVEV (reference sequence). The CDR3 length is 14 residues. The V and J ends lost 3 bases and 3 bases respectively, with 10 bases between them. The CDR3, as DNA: TGTGCCAGCAGTTTTAAGGGACAAACAGATACGCAGTATTTT. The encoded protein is CASSFKGQTDTQYF.